The 4 T cell receptor beta chains below come from one sample, sequenced in a study of vaccination and CD4 T cells after COVID-19. Treatment given: roughly nine-day PBMC culture with coronavirus spike peptide pools or control peptides (ViraFEST assay). No antigen is known for these receptors. Sequencing of cultured CD4+ T cell DNA used the Oncomine TCR Beta short-read assay. TCRdb redid the calling of the PCR reads with MiXCR, one entry per CDR3 protein. The table has about 12,000 distinct CDR3 sequences, around 64% seen once. Sequenced input: CD4+ T cells from blood, cultured in vitro. The receptor source for this set is a human donor who had recovered from COVID-19.

This chain links TRBV5-6 with TRBJ1-2; D is perhaps TRBD1 (5 bases). This CDR3 is 13 amino acids long. The V end lost 4 bases, the J end lost 2 bases, and 9 bases lay between the germline ends. The germline V gene has CDR1 SGHDT and CDR2 YYEEEE. In DNA form, the CDR3 reads TGTGCCAGCAGCCCCGGGACGAACTATGGCTACACCTTC. Translating gives CASSPGTNYGYTF.

The count of this clonotype is one. This chain uses TRBV7-2 with TRBJ2-1; no clear D. V gave up 2 bases and J gave up 10 bases, with 15 bases separating them. This CDR3 comprises 14 residues. Germline loops: CDR1 SGHTA, CDR2 FQGNSA. The CDR3 DNA sequence: TGTGCCAGCAGCTTATCTAGACAAACGGAGGAGCAGTTCTTC. This encodes CASSLSRQTEEQFF. The full variable domain, completed using reference TRBV7-2 and TRBJ2-1, is GAGVSQSPSNKVTEKGKDVELRCDPISGHTALYWYRQSLGQGLEFLIYFQGNSAPDKSGLPSDRFSAERTGGSVSTLTIQRTQQEDSAVYLCASSLSRQTEEQFFGPGTRLTVL.

The V call is TRBV7-2, the J call TRBJ1-3, with a weak D call TRBD1 (5 bases). The CDR3 is made up of 15 amino acids. Germline-derived CDR1 and CDR2 are SGHTA and FQGNSA. V was shortened by 4 bases and J by 2 bases, with 12 bases between the two germline ends. This CDR3 reads CASSSSWGAGNTIYF. The CDR3 bases are TGTGCCAGCAGCTCTAGTTGGGGGGCTGGAAACACCATATATTTT.

This chain links TRBV7-9 with TRBJ1-2; 9 bases fit TRBD1. The length of the CDR3 is 16 residues. CDR1 SEHNR and CDR2 FQNEAQ come from the germline V gene (reference sequence). The junction had 13 bases not matched to a gene; V was cut back by 4 bases and J by 7 bases. CDR3 nucleotide sequence: TGTGCCAGCAGCTCAAGGACAGGGGTAGTAGTCGGTGGCTACACCTTC. Amino acid sequence: CASSSRTGVVVGGYTF.